This TCR beta chain came from a study of chemoradiotherapy in HPV16-positive cancers. Profiled with immunoSEQ multiplex PCR; TCRdb holds only in-frame clones, not every one. The sample lists about 8,400 clones; roughly 90% were seen once. The CDR3 extends over 14 amino acids. Germline V gives CDR1 SNHLY, CDR2 FYNNEI. The junction had 6 bases not matched to a gene; V was cut back by 4 bases and J by 4 bases. This material consisted of tumor tissue, taken from a patient who underwent chemoradiotherapy. The sequence came from a human donor with HPV-associated anogenital cancer. The chain links TRBV2 to TRBJ1-1; TRBD1 matches 7 bases. In DNA, the CDR3 is TGTGCCAGCAGTGGGCAGGGGGTTGGCACTGAAGCTTTCTTT. Its protein product is CASSGQGVGTEAFF.